Presented here are 32 T cell receptor beta chains from one specimen sequenced in a study of T cell changes during pregnancy in multiple sclerosis. Here immunoSEQ multiplex PCR was the method, and the copy in TCRdb shows in-frame clones only, minus some. In the table there are 30,000 to 35,000 clones, about 87% of which are singletons. The input for sequencing was CD8+ T cells from peripheral blood mononuclear cells, taken in the third trimester of pregnancy. These receptors were taken from a female donor with multiple sclerosis, enrolled in a pregnancy study.

This chain uses TRBV5-6 with TRBJ2-1, with a weak D call TRBD2 (5 bases). Trimming shortened V by 0 bases and J by 9 bases, and 7 bases separated the two germline ends. The CDR3 sequence is 12 residues long. Per the germline V gene, CDR1 is SGHDT and CDR2 is YYEEEE. The CDR3 is CASSLVGGEQFF. Here the CDR3 DNA reads TGTGCCAGCAGCTTGGTCGGAGGTGAGCAGTTCTTC.

The chain has TRBV9 and TRBJ2-1; maybe TRBD2 (6 bases). V was pared by 0 bases and J by 3 bases, with 13 bases between. Germline V lookup: CDR1 SGDLS, CDR2 YYNGEE. The CDR3 has 16 amino acids. CDR3 coding DNA: TGTGCCAGCAGCGTAGGTAATGGGGAGGACTACAATGAGCAGTTCTTC. Residues: CASSVGNGEDYNEQFF.

In regard to this clone: This may arise from a read error, as a much more abundant clone is one base away. Other DNA variants within this sample encode the same CDR3. V and J are TRBV4-3 and TRBJ1-1; D is unclear. The germline CDR1 and CDR2 sequences are LGHNA and YSLEER. This CDR3 has 13 amino acids. Trimming shortened V by 6 bases and J by 4 bases, and 12 bases separated the two germline ends. CDR3 in amino acids: CASSQRTGTEAFF. In nucleotides, the CDR3 is TGCGCCAGCAGTCAACGAACGGGCACTGAAGCTTTCTTT.

The CDR3 coding sequence is TGTGCCAGCAGCCCGTCGACGGAGAATTCCTACAATGAGCAGTTCTTC. Its translation is CASSPSTENSYNEQFF. The chain links TRBV4-2 to TRBJ2-1, with unresolved D. This CDR3 comprises 16 residues. V was cut by 4 bases and J by 1 base, with 14 bases left in between. Germline loops: CDR1 LGHNA, CDR2 YNFKEQ.

The chain is built from TRBV6-5 and TRBJ2-3, with 7 bases lining up with TRBD2. This CDR3 comprises 13 residues. V lost 2 bases, J lost 5 bases, and 1 base stayed unmatched. The germline V gene encodes CDR1 MNHEY and CDR2 SVGAGI. The CDR3 nucleotides read TGTGCCAGCAGTTACAGGGAGGGAGATACGCAGTATTTT. Residues: CASSYREGDTQYF.

This clone has a single count. The rearrangement joins TRBV14 to TRBJ2-5, with D maybe TRBD2 (5 bases). The CDR3 is 14 residues long. Germline-derived CDR1 and CDR2 are SGHDN and FVKESK. V lost 0 bases, J lost 5 bases, and 10 bases lay in between. This CDR3 is CASSQELAGETQYF. The CDR3, as DNA: TGTGCCAGCAGCCAAGAGCTAGCTGGGGAGACCCAGTACTTC. Complete variable domain (other parts from reference TRBV14 and TRBJ2-5): EAGVTQFPSHSVIEKGQTVTLRCDPISGHDNLYWYRRVMGKEIKFLLHFVKESKQDESGMPNNRFLAERTGGTYSTLKVQPAELEDSGVYFCASSQELAGETQYFGPGTRLLVL.

This clone is labeled as medium-sized. The chain is built from TRBV7-3 and TRBJ1-3; tentative D call: TRBD1 (5 bases). The CDR3 sequence is 15 residues long. The germline CDR1 and CDR2 sequences are SGHTA and FQGTGA. The ends were cut back, 6 bases at V and 0 bases at J, with 12 bases in the middle. Written as DNA, the CDR3 is TGTGCCAGCAGACCCGACAGAGACTCTGGAAACACCATATATTTT. Protein: CASRPDRDSGNTIYF.

The chain has TRBV9 and TRBJ2-7, with TRBD1 as a possible D gene (5 bases). The germline V gene has CDR1 SGDLS and CDR2 YYNGEE. Trimming took 0 bases from V and 2 from J, leaving 18 bases between them. This CDR3 is 17 amino acids long. The CDR3 region has the DNA TGTGCCAGCAGCGTAGCCGCTTACCCCAGGGAAACCTACGAGCAGTACTTC. Protein sequence: CASSVAAYPRETYEQYF. The complete variable domain, with remaining parts taken from reference TRBV9 and TRBJ2-7, reads DSGVTQTPKHLITATGQRVTLRCSPRSGDLSVYWYQQSLDQGLQFLIQYYNGEERAKGNILERFSAQQFPDLHSELNLSSLELGDSALYFCASSVAAYPRETYEQYFGPGTRLTVT.

The chain carries TRBV11-2 and TRBJ2-5; D is uncertain. The CDR3 length is 16 residues. V was pared by 0 bases and J by 1 base, with 12 bases between. Germline assignment: CDR1 SGHAT and CDR2 FQNNGV. The CDR3 coding sequence is TGTGCCAGCAGCTTAGAGGGTATCCAGGCCCAAGAGACCCAGTACTTC. Encoded protein: CASSLEGIQAQETQYF.

This clone was seen just once. The chain combines TRBV11-2 with TRBJ1-4; 8 nucleotides match TRBD1. Looked up from germline, CDR1 is SGHAT and CDR2 is FQNNGV. Germline trimming cut 5 bases from V and 7 bases from J; bases unmatched to any gene: 9. CDR3 length equals 15 residues. The CDR3 spells CASSPSTGEREKLFF. CDR3 nucleotides: TGTGCCAGCAGCCCCTCGACAGGGGAGCGTGAAAAACTGTTTTTT.

J is TRBJ2-3 and V is TRBV10-3; 11 bases line up with TRBD2. Trimming took 7 bases from V and 0 from J; bases not matched to a gene: 6. Germline V lookup: CDR1 ENHRY, CDR2 SYGVKD. This CDR3 spans 16 amino acids. The CDR3 nucleotides read TGTGCCATCACCCCGCTAGCGGGGGGTAGCACAGATACGCAGTATTTT. As protein: CAITPLAGGSTDTQYF.

The chain links TRBV11-1 to TRBJ2-3; D not certain. CDR1 SGHAT and CDR2 FQDESV come from the germline V gene (reference sequence). V lost 7 bases to trimming and J lost 5 bases, with 13 bases between them. CDR3 length: 13 amino acids. The CDR3: CASTQLTKDTQYF. CDR3 DNA sequence: TGTGCCAGCACCCAACTTACCAAAGATACGCAGTATTTT.

This clone was observed a single time. The CDR3 spells CASNYKPWEQYF. CDR3 nucleotides: TGTGCCAGCAACTACAAACCCTGGGAGCAGTACTTC. J is TRBJ2-7 and V is TRBV7-2, with D hard to call. The CDR3 length is 12 residues. Trimming stripped 7 bases from V and 7 bases from J, with 14 bases between. Germline values: CDR1 SGHTA, CDR2 FQGNSA.

V is TRBV5-4 and J is TRBJ2-7; 11 bases align to TRBD2. The CDR3 is made up of 14 amino acids. With 6 bases clipped from V and 3 bases from J, the junction kept 5 bases outside the gene matches. Looked up from germline, CDR1 is SGHNT and CDR2 is YYREEE (reference sequence). Written as DNA, the CDR3 is TGTGCCAGCAACCCTGGGACTAGCGGCTACGAGCAGTACTTC. It codes for CASNPGTSGYEQYF.

The rearrangement links TRBV27 to TRBJ2-6; D gene ambiguous. The V gene lost 7 bases and the J gene lost 2 bases, with 12 bases spanning the gap. Germline CDR1 is MNHEY and CDR2 is SMNVEV (reference sequence). CDR3 length equals 15 residues. CDR3 residues: CASTLSSTGANVLTF. The CDR3 nucleotides are TGTGCCAGCACACTGAGCTCAACTGGGGCCAACGTCCTGACTTTC.

The chain carries TRBV11-2 and TRBJ1-1; TRBD1 might be the D (5 bases). CDR3 length equals 14 residues. Germline V gives CDR1 SGHAT, CDR2 FQNNGV. V lost 2 bases to trimming and J lost 4 bases, with 11 bases between them. The CDR3: CASSLIGGSTEAFF. The CDR3 DNA reads as TGTGCCAGCAGCTTAATCGGGGGATCCACTGAAGCTTTCTTT.

The V and J genes are TRBV4-2 and TRBJ2-1; perhaps TRBD2 as D (5 bases). The CDR3 consists of 18 residues. Germline V gene data show CDR1 as LGHNA and CDR2 as YNFKEQ. Trimming shortened V by 1 base and J by 1 base, and 17 bases separated the two germline ends. The CDR3 coding sequence is TGTGCCAGCAGCCAAGCATCTATCGACTGGAGGTCCTACAATGAGCAGTTCTTC. Its translation is CASSQASIDWRSYNEQFF.

The rearrangement uses TRBV29-1 and TRBJ1-1; possible D gene TRBD1, 5 bases. Germline CDR1 SQVTM, CDR2 ANQGSEA. The CDR3 is 13 residues long. V was cut by 3 bases and J by 3 bases, with 11 bases left in between. CDR3 residues: CSVDGQGYTEAFF. Here the CDR3 DNA reads TGCAGCGTTGACGGGCAGGGTTACACTGAAGCTTTCTTT.

The chain recombines TRBV9 with TRBJ1-2; 9 nucleotides match TRBD1. Germline V gene lookup returns CDR1 SGDLS and CDR2 YYNGEE. CDR3 length: 15 residues. J lost 8 bases, V lost 3 bases, and 11 bases had no gene match. CDR3: CASSAQTGGDFGYTF. The DNA for the CDR3 is TGTGCCAGCAGCGCCCAGACAGGGGGTGATTTCGGCTACACCTTC. Combining the CDR3 with reference TRBV9 and TRBJ1-2 gives the whole variable domain DSGVTQTPKHLITATGQRVTLRCSPRSGDLSVYWYQQSLDQGLQFLIQYYNGEERAKGNILERFSAQQFPDLHSELNLSSLELGDSALYFCASSAQTGGDFGYTFGSGTRLTVV.

The chain joins TRBV6-4 to TRBJ2-1; no reliable D call. Germline CDR1 is MRHNA and CDR2 is SNTAGT. V dropped 4 bases and J dropped 0 bases, with 4 bases sitting between them. The CDR3 sequence is 13 residues long. CDR3 loop: CASSASSYNEQFF. CDR3 DNA sequence: TGTGCCAGCAGTGCCAGCTCCTACAATGAGCAGTTCTTC.

This chain joins TRBV28 and TRBJ1-2, with TRBD1 as a possible D gene (6 bases). From germline, CDR1 is MDHEN and CDR2 SYDVKM. The CDR3 is 12 amino acids. V was trimmed by 3 bases and J by 8 bases, leaving 10 bases between them. CDR3 sequence reads: CASSFRGWGYTF. Written as DNA, the CDR3 is TGTGCCAGCAGTTTCAGGGGTTGGGGCTACACCTTC.

The gene calls are TRBV6-4 and TRBJ2-2, with D unclear. This CDR3 is built from 13 residues. Trimming cost V 0 bases and J 5 bases, with 4 bases left between them. Germline V lookup: CDR1 MRHNA, CDR2 SNTAGT. DNA for the CDR3: TGTGCCAGCAGTGACTCGGAGACCGGGGAGCTGTTTTTT. This codes for CASSDSETGELFF.

CDR3 region: CASKDREEYGYTF. The CDR3 DNA follows: TGTGCCAGCAAGGACAGGGAGGAATATGGCTACACCTTC. The chain is built from TRBV6-5 and TRBJ1-2, with 8 bases identical to TRBD1. Germline V gene sequence: CDR1 MNHEY, CDR2 SVGAGI. Trimming cost V 7 bases and J 5 bases; bases outside gene matches: 6. This CDR3 spans 13 amino acids.

This clone was seen just once. V and J are TRBV19 and TRBJ1-1; 12 nucleotides align to TRBD1. Germline V gives CDR1 LNHDA, CDR2 SQIVND (reference sequence). The CDR3 has 17 amino acids. Losses at the gene ends were 6 bases for V and 4 bases for J; bases not matched to a gene: 12. CDR3 DNA sequence: TGTGCCAGTAGCCGAGCTCGGGACAGGGGGCCTGGCACTGAAGCTTTCTTT. This gives the protein CASSRARDRGPGTEAFF.

This chain joins TRBV5-1 and TRBJ1-1; 8 bases match TRBD1. This CDR3 has 15 residues. Trimming cost V 0 bases and J 7 bases; bases outside gene matches: 8. The germline CDR1 and CDR2 sequences are SGHRS and YFSETQ. The CDR3 is CASSLVQGAFGEAFF. Written as DNA, the CDR3 is TGCGCCAGCAGCTTGGTCCAGGGGGCCTTTGGTGAAGCTTTCTTT.

This clone was picked up one time. The CDR3 loop is CASSLAGNTEAFF. The CDR3 region has the DNA TGTGCCAGCAGCTTAGCAGGGAACACTGAAGCTTTCTTT. The V and J genes are TRBV11-2 and TRBJ1-1; D is unclear. Trimming took off 1 base at V and 1 base at J, with 4 bases between the two ends. Looked up from germline, CDR1 is SGHAT and CDR2 is FQNNGV. CDR3 length: 13 residues.

J is TRBJ2-7 and V is TRBV2, with TRBD1 as a possible D gene (5 bases). V lost 1 base to trimming and J lost 2 bases, with 9 bases between them. Germline CDR1 SNHLY, CDR2 FYNNEI. The CDR3 is made up of 14 amino acids. The CDR3 region has the DNA TGTGCCAGCAGTGAAGGGGGCTTGCCCTACGAGCAGTACTTC. It is translated as CASSEGGLPYEQYF. Supplemented by reference TRBV2 and TRBJ2-7, the full variable domain reads EPEVTQTPSHQVTQMGQEVILRCVPISNHLYFYWYRQILGQKVEFLVSFYNNEISEKSEIFDDQFSVERPDGSNFTLKIRSTKLEDSAMYFCASSEGGLPYEQYFGPGTRLTVT.

The chain employs TRBV9 and TRBJ2-1; D gene uncertain. V was clipped by 0 bases and J by 5 bases, with 6 bases between them. Germline V gene sequence: CDR1 SGDLS, CDR2 YYNGEE. The CDR3 totals 13 residues. The CDR3 reads CASSVVSNNEQFF. For the CDR3, the DNA is TGTGCCAGCAGCGTAGTGAGTAACAATGAGCAGTTCTTC. The complete variable domain, with remaining parts taken from reference TRBV9 and TRBJ2-1, reads DSGVTQTPKHLITATGQRVTLRCSPRSGDLSVYWYQQSLDQGLQFLIQYYNGEERAKGNILERFSAQQFPDLHSELNLSSLELGDSALYFCASSVVSNNEQFFGPGTRLTVL.

The chain is built from TRBV11-2 and TRBJ1-2; D is unresolved. This CDR3 is built from 14 residues. Germline CDR1 and CDR2: SGHAT and FQNNGV. The V end was cut by 1 base, the J end by 2 bases, with 8 bases between. The CDR3 spells CASSLAPANYGYTF. The CDR3 bases are TGTGCCAGCAGCTTAGCCCCAGCGAACTATGGCTACACCTTC.

The CDR3 region is CASSTPQGPSGANVLTF. For the CDR3, the DNA is TGTGCCAGCAGCACCCCCCAGGGGCCCTCTGGGGCCAACGTCCTGACTTTC. This sequence joins TRBV11-2 and TRBJ2-6, with D possibly TRBD1 on 6 matching bases. This CDR3 comprises 17 residues. The germline CDR1 and CDR2 sequences are SGHAT and FQNNGV. Trimming removed 5 bases at V and 0 bases at J, with 14 bases between.

The chain combines TRBV19 with TRBJ1-6; TRBD1 matches 9 bases. CDR1 and CDR2 (germline): LNHDA, SQIVND (reference sequence). The V gene end was trimmed by 5 bases and the J gene end by 8 bases; junction bases not matched to a gene: 4. The CDR3 runs to 14 residues. CDR3 in amino acids: CASSSGTGYSPLHF. CDR3 DNA sequence: TGTGCCAGTAGTTCCGGGACAGGGTATTCACCCCTCCACTTT.

The rearrangement joins TRBV19 to TRBJ2-3; 12 bases map to TRBD1. This CDR3 spans 19 amino acids. CDR1 LNHDA and CDR2 SQIVND come from the germline V gene (reference sequence). The ends lost 5 bases at V and 2 bases at J; junction bases unmatched: 14. The CDR3 loop reads CASSDPGTGGPFLTDTQYF. CDR3 DNA: TGTGCCAGTAGTGACCCCGGGACAGGGGGCCCCTTCCTCACAGATACGCAGTATTTT.